The clone carrying this TCR beta chain was recorded only once. In the study's own analysis: Amplification of reference gene primers was used by the study to estimate nucleated cell counts. Generated by immunoSEQ multiplex PCR, the TCRdb table keeps only in-frame clones and is missing some. V and J calls and clone size are those listed in that table; D and trimming were worked out from the DNA. The table includes more than 95,000 clones, over 70% detected once. The record originates from a study of blood T cell repertoires in COVID-19. Study-wide background: Samples representing acute and convalescent COVID-19 were sourced from the United States, Italy and Spain. T cells, B-cell-depleted T cells, or PBMCs provided the cDNA or gDNA that served as material.

The CDR3 has 15 amino acids. Trimming left V 6 bases short and J 0 bases short, with 12 bases between. The germline V gene encodes CDR1 MNHEY and CDR2 SMNVEV (reference sequence). V is TRBV27 and J is TRBJ2-1, with a possible D match to TRBD2 (5 bases). The material sequenced was peripheral blood. This receptor was taken from a human donor in a cohort sampled during active or convalescent COVID-19. The CDR3 sequence: CASSGRTHSYNEQFF. DNA of the CDR3: TGTGCCAGCAGCGGTCGGACTCACTCCTACAATGAGCAGTTCTTC.